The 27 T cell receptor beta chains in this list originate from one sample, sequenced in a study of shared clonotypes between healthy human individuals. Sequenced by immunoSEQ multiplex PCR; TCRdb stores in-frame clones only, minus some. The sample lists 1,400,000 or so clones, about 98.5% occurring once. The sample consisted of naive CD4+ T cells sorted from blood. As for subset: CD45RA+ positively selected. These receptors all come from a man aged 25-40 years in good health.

The CDR3 sequence: CAISATSGAYEQYF. CDR3 nucleotides: TGTGCCATCAGTGCGACTAGCGGGGCCTACGAGCAGTACTTC. The chain recombines TRBV10-3 with TRBJ2-7; 11 bases are shared with TRBD2. Germline-derived CDR1 and CDR2 are ENHRY and SYGVKD. V dropped 4 bases and J dropped 2; count of bases not matched to a gene: 1. This CDR3 region has 14 residues.

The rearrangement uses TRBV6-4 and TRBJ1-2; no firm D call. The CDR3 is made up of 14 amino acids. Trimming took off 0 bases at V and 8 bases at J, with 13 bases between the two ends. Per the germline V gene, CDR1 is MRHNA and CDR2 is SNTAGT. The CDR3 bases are TGTGCCAGCAGTGACTCGAATGGGCTGCGAGGCTACACCTTC. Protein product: CASSDSNGLRGYTF.

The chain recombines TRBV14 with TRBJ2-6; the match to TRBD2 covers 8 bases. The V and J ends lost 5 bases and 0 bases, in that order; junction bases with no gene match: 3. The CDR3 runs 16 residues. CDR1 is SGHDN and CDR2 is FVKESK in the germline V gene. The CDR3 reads CASSGGTSSGANVLTF. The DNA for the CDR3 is TGTGCCAGCAGCGGCGGGACTAGCTCTGGGGCCAACGTCCTGACTTTC.

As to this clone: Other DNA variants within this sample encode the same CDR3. The CDR3 nucleotides read TGTGCCAGCAGCTTGGGCAGCTCTGGAAACACCATATATTTT. It translates to CASSLGSSGNTIYF. The chain joins TRBV7-2 to TRBJ1-3; D gene ambiguous. The CDR3 covers 14 residues. Trimming shortened V by 3 bases and J by 0 bases, and 6 bases separated the two germline ends. CDR1 and CDR2 (germline): SGHTA, FQGNSA.

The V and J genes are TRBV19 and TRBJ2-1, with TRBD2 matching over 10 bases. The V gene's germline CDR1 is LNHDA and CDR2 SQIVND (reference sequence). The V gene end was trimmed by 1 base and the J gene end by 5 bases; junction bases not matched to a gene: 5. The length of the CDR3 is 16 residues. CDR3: CASSIASGRAHNEQFF. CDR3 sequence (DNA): TGTGCCAGTAGTATAGCCAGCGGGAGGGCCCACAATGAGCAGTTCTTC.

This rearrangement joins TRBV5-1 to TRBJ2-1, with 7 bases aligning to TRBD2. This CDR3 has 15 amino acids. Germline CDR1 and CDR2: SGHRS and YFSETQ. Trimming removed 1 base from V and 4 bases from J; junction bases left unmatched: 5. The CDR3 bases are TGCGCCAGCAGCTTGTCTAGCGGAGCATACAATGAGCAGTTCTTC. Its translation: CASSLSSGAYNEQFF.

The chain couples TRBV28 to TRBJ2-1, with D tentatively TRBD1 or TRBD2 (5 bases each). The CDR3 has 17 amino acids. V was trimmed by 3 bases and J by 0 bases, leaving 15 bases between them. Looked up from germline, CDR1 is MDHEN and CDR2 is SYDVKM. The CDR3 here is CASSLASGRNSYNEQFF. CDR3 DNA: TGTGCCAGCAGTTTGGCCTCGGGGCGCAACTCCTACAATGAGCAGTTCTTC.

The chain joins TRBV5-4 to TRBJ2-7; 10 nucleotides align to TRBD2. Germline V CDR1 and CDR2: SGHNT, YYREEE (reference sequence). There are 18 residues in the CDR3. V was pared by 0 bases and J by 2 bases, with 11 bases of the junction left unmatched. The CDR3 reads CASSLGVTSGIRPYEQYF. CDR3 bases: TGTGCCAGCAGCTTGGGGGTCACTAGCGGGATTCGACCCTACGAGCAGTACTTC.

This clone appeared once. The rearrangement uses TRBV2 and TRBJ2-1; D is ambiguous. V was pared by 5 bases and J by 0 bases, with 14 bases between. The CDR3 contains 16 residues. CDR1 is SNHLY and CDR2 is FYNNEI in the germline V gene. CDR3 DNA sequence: TGTGCCAGCAGTCAACGAGGATCTAGCTCCTACAATGAGCAGTTCTTC. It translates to CASSQRGSSSYNEQFF.

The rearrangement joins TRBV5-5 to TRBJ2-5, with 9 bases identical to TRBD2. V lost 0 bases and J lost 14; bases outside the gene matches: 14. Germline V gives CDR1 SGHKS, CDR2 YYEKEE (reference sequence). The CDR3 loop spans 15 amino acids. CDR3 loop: CASSLVASGDGGRYF. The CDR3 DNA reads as TGTGCCAGCAGCTTGGTTGCTAGCGGGGATGGGGGCCGATACTTC.

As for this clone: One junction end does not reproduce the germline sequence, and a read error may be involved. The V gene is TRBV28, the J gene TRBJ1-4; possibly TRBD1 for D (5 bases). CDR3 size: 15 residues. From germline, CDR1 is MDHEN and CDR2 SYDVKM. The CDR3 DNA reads TGTGCCATCAGTCGAGATGGGGACGCCCGAGGAAAACTGTTTTTT. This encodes CAISRDGDARGKLFF.

The CDR3 DNA is TGTGCCACCAGCAGAGATCTTGTTAGCGTTGAGACCCAGTACTTC. Translated, it gives CATSRDLVSVETQYF. The chain couples TRBV15 to TRBJ2-5, with a weak D call TRBD2 (5 bases). This CDR3 comprises 15 residues. With 0 bases removed from V and 5 bases from J, the gap between germline ends came to 13 bases. Germline loops: CDR1 LNHNV, CDR2 YYDKDF (reference sequence).

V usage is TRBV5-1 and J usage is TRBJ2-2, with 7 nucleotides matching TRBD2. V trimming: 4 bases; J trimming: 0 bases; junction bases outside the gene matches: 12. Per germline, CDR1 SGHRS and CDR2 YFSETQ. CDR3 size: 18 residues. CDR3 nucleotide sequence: TGCGCCAGCAGCGGAGCGCGGGAGAGGCCAACGAACACCGGGGAGCTGTTTTTT. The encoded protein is CASSGARERPTNTGELFF.

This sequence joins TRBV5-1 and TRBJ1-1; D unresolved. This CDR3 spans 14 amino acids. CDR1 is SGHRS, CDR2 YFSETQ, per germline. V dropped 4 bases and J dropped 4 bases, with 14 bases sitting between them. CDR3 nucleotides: TGCGCCAGCAGCCTCCTAGCGAGGAGCACTGAAGCTTTCTTT. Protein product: CASSLLARSTEAFF.

The CDR3 reads CASSLSGRAPREQFF. The DNA of the CDR3 is TGTGCCAGCAGTTTGAGCGGGAGGGCCCCCAGAGAGCAGTTCTTC. The J gene is TRBJ2-1, the V gene TRBV27, with TRBD2 matching 10 bases. The J segment lost 10 bases and the V segment lost 3 bases, leaving 9 bases of the junction unmatched. CDR3 size: 15 residues. Per the germline V gene, CDR1 is MNHEY and CDR2 is SMNVEV (reference sequence).

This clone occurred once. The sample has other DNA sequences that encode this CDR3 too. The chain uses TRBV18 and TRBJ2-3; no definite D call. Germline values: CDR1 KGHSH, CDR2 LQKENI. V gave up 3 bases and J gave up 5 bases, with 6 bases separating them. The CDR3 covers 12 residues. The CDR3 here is CASSPRVDTQYF. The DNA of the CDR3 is TGTGCCAGCTCACCCCGGGTAGATACGCAGTATTTT.

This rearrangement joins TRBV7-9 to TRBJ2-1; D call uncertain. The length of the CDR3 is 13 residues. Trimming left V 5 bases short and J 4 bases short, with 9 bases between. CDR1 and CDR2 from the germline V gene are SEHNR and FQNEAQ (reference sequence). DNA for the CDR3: TGTGCCAGCAGCCTCCGGCCTTACAATGAGCAGTTCTTC. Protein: CASSLRPYNEQFF.

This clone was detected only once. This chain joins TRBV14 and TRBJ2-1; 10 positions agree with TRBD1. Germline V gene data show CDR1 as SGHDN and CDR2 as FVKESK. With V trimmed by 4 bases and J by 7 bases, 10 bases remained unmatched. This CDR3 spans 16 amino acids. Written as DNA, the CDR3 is TGTGCCAGCAGCCTCCTTGGACAGGGGGTTGGAAATGAGCAGTTCTTC. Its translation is CASSLLGQGVGNEQFF.

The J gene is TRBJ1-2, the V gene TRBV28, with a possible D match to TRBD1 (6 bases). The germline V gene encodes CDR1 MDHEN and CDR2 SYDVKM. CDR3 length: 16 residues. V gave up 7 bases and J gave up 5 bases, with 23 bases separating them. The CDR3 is CASIGGGRNIRYGYTF. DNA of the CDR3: TGTGCCAGCATCGGCGGGGGCAGAAATATCCGTTATGGCTACACCTTC.

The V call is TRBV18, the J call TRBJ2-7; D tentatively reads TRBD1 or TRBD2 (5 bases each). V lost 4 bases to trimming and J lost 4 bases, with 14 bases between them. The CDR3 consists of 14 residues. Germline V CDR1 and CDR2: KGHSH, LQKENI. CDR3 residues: CASSRGTSVYEQYF. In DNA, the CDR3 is TGTGCCAGCTCACGGGGGACCAGTGTTTACGAGCAGTACTTC.

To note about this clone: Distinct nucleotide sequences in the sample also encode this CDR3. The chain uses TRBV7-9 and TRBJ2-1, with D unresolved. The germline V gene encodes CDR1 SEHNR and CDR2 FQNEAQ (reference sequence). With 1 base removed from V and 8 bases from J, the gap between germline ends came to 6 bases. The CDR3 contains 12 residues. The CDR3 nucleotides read TGTGCCAGCAGCTTAGGGTGGGATGAGCAGTTCTTC. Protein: CASSLGWDEQFF.

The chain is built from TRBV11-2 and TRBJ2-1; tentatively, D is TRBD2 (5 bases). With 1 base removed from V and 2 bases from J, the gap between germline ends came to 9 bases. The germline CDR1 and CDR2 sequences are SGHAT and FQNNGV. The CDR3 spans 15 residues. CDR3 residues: CASSLVPGTYNEQFF. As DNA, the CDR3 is TGTGCCAGCAGCTTAGTCCCGGGAACCTACAATGAGCAGTTCTTC.

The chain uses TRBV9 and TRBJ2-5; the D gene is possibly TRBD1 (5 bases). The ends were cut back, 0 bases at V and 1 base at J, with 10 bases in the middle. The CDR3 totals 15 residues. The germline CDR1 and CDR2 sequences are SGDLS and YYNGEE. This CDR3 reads CASSVEGLLQETQYF. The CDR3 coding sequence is TGTGCCAGCAGCGTAGAGGGGCTGCTCCAAGAGACCCAGTACTTC.

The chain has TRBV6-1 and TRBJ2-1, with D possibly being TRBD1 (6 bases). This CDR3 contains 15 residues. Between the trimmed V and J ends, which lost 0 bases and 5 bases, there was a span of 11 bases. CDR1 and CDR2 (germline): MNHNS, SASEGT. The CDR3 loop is CASSEAGARNNEQFF. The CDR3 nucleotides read TGTGCCAGCAGTGAAGCGGGGGCCCGCAACAATGAGCAGTTCTTC.

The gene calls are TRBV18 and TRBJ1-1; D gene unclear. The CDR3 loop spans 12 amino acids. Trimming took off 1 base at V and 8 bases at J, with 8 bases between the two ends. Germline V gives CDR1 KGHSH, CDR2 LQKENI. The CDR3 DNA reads TGTGCCAGCTCACCACGGGCGGAGGAAGCTTTCTTT. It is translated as CASSPRAEEAFF. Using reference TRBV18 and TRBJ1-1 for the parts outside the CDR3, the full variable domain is NAGVMQNPRHLVRRRGQEARLRCSPMKGHSHVYWYRQLPEEGLKFMVYLQKENIIDESGMPKERFSAEFPKEGPSILRIQQVVRGDSAAYFCASSPRAEEAFFGQGTRLTVV.

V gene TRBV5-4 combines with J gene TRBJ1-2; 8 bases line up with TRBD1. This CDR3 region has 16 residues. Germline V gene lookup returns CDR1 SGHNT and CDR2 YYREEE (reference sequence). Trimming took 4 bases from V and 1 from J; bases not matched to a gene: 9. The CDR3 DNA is TGTGCCAGCAGCAGTGGACAGGGAAGAATTAACTATGGCTACACCTTC. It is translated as CASSSGQGRINYGYTF.

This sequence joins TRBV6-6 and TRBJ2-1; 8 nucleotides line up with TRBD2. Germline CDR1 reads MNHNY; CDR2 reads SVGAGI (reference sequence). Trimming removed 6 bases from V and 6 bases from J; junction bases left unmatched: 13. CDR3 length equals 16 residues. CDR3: CASSPPRREVANEQFF. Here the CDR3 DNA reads TGTGCCAGCAGCCCCCCCCGGCGGGAGGTTGCCAATGAGCAGTTCTTC.